What follows are 19 T cell receptor beta chains derived from one specimen sequenced in a study of blood T cell repertoires in COVID-19. The assay was immunoSEQ multiplex PCR, and TCRdb's table has in-frame clones only and misses some. The sample has a few hundred thousand clones; 88% are singletons. Sequencing was performed on PBMCs or T cells enriched from blood (not recorded which). The receptors originated from a woman aged 60-75 years who had recovered from COVID-19.

The chain carries TRBV7-2 and TRBJ2-5; D possibly corresponds to TRBD2 (6 bases). The CDR3 sequence is 15 residues long. Germline V gene lookup returns CDR1 SGHTA and CDR2 FQGNSA. V lost 1 base, J lost 1 base, and 10 bases lay in between. The CDR3 DNA reads as TGTGCCAGCAGCTTAGGGGGCGGGGTCCAAGAGACCCAGTACTTC. Its protein is CASSLGGGVQETQYF.

CDR3 DNA: TGTGCCAGCAGCCATACCTGGGAAGGGGGCCCCAAGTATGGCTACACCTTC. This encodes CASSHTWEGGPKYGYTF. This chain uses TRBV4-2 with TRBJ1-2; 7 nucleotides line up with TRBD1. The CDR3 has 17 amino acids. Germline CDR1 reads LGHNA; CDR2 reads YNFKEQ. V lost 3 bases to trimming and J lost 5 bases; unmatched junction nucleotides: 15.

CDR3 amino acids: CASSPGQGGQYF. CDR3 bases: TGTGCCAGCAGCCCGGGACAGGGGGGACAGTACTTC. This chain links TRBV3-1 (or the pseudogene TRBV3-2) with TRBJ2-7; 11 bases align to TRBD1. This CDR3 comprises 12 residues. Germline CDR1 reads LGHDT; CDR2 reads YNNKEL (reference sequence). The V segment lost 4 bases and the J segment 10 bases; nucleotides outside the gene matches: 3.

CDR3 sequence reads: CASGLVTTAKQETQYF. DNA of the CDR3: TGTGCTAGTGGTTTGGTTACGACAGCCAAACAAGAGACCCAGTACTTC. The chain links TRBV12-5 to TRBJ2-5; weak D call: TRBD1 (5 bases). CDR3 size: 16 residues. Germline V gene sequence: CDR1 LGHNT, CDR2 FRNRAP. V lost 0 bases and J lost 2, with 13 bases in between.

V gene TRBV7-2 combines with J gene TRBJ1-5; D not certain. This CDR3 is built from 14 residues. Trimming took off 5 bases at V and 1 base at J, with 9 bases between the two ends. Germline V lookup: CDR1 SGHTA, CDR2 FQGNSA. DNA of the CDR3: TGTGCCAGCAGCACTCCGTGGAGCAATCAGCCCCAGCATTTT. Translated: CASSTPWSNQPQHF. Variable domain in full (rest from reference TRBV7-2 and TRBJ1-5): GAGVSQSPSNKVTEKGKDVELRCDPISGHTALYWYRQSLGQGLEFLIYFQGNSAPDKSGLPSDRFSAERTGGSVSTLTIQRTQQEDSAVYLCASSTPWSNQPQHFGDGTRLSIL.

This chain links TRBV4-1 with TRBJ2-5; a weak D match, TRBD2 (6 bases). V was shortened by 0 bases and J by 0 bases, with 11 bases between the two germline ends. This CDR3 is 16 amino acids long. In germline, CDR1 is MGHRA, CDR2 YSYEKL. The DNA for the CDR3 is TGCGCCAGCAGCCAAGATTCCGCGGGGTACCAAGAGACCCAGTACTTC. Translated, it gives CASSQDSAGYQETQYF.

The gene calls are TRBV2 and TRBJ2-2; 8 nucleotides line up with TRBD1. The germline V gene has CDR1 SNHLY and CDR2 FYNNEI. V shed 8 bases, J shed 5 bases, and the junction held 1 base outside the gene matches. This CDR3 has 12 residues. DNA of the CDR3: TGTGCCAGCCGGACAGGGACCGGGGAGCTGTTTTTT. It codes for CASRTGTGELFF.

The chain is built from TRBV14 and TRBJ2-7; maybe TRBD2 (6 bases). This CDR3 comprises 13 residues. The V gene's germline CDR1 is SGHDN and CDR2 FVKESK. Trimming removed 1 base at V and 7 bases at J, with 11 bases between. In nucleotides, the CDR3 is TGTGCCAGCAGCCAAGTTATGGGAGGTGAGCAGTACTTC. Its translation is CASSQVMGGEQYF.

This clone was seen only once. The chain combines TRBV6-5 with TRBJ2-5, with 7 bases matching TRBD1. V lost 0 bases and J lost 5; bases outside the gene matches: 3. The CDR3 consists of 14 residues. Germline CDR1 MNHEY, CDR2 SVGAGI. CDR3 region: CASSYSGQSETQYF. In DNA, the CDR3 is TGTGCCAGCAGTTACTCGGGACAGTCGGAGACCCAGTACTTC.

This sequence joins TRBV3-1 (or the pseudogene TRBV3-2) and TRBJ1-3; D remains unclear. The V end lost 1 base, the J end lost 0 bases, and 10 bases lay between the germline ends. Looked up from germline, CDR1 is LGHDT and CDR2 is YNNKEL (reference sequence). CDR3 size: 16 residues. This CDR3 reads CASSQASGNSGNTIYF. The DNA of the CDR3 is TGTGCCAGCAGCCAAGCTAGCGGGAACTCTGGAAACACCATATATTTT.

The V gene is TRBV6-4, the J gene TRBJ1-6; 9 bases line up with TRBD1. Germline assignment: CDR1 MRHNA and CDR2 SNTAGT. This CDR3 spans 14 amino acids. With 6 bases clipped from V and 7 bases from J, the junction kept 4 bases outside the gene matches. The CDR3 DNA sequence: TGTGCCAGCAGCAGACAGGGGGGAAATTCACCCCTCCACTTT. Its protein product is CASSRQGGNSPLHF.

The chain recombines TRBV5-1 with TRBJ2-7; 9 bases agree with TRBD1. This CDR3 region has 15 residues. CDR1 is SGHRS, CDR2 YFSETQ, per germline. The junction had 6 bases not matched to a gene; V was cut back by 2 bases and J by 3 bases. CDR3 sequence reads: CASSFGTGSGYEQYV. CDR3 in DNA: TGCGCCAGCAGCTTCGGGACAGGGTCTGGCTACGAGCAGTACGTC.

The chain has TRBV2 and TRBJ2-1; TRBD1 is a possible D gene (6 bases). The ends were cut back, 6 bases at V and 5 bases at J, with 20 bases in the middle. In germline, CDR1 is SNHLY, CDR2 FYNNEI. The CDR3 totals 16 residues. The CDR3 is CASRGPRGRRDNEQFF. The DNA of the CDR3 is TGTGCCAGCAGGGGGCCCAGGGGCCGCCGCGACAATGAGCAGTTCTTC.

V is TRBV10-3 and J is TRBJ2-2; the D gene could be TRBD1 or TRBD2 (5 bases each). The CDR3 runs to 13 residues. Germline CDR1 and CDR2: ENHRY and SYGVKD. Trimming took off 8 bases at V and 5 bases at J, with 12 bases between the two ends. Here the CDR3 reads CAIGGTGTGELFF. The CDR3 DNA follows: TGTGCCATCGGTGGGACGGGAACCGGGGAGCTGTTTTTT.

The chain uses TRBV2 and TRBJ1-1, with 8 positions matching TRBD1. CDR3 size: 13 residues. The junction had 4 bases not matched to a gene; V was cut back by 3 bases and J by 7 bases. The germline V gene encodes CDR1 SNHLY and CDR2 FYNNEI. The CDR3 DNA is TGTGCCAGCAGTGACCAGGGGGCAAGTGAAGCTTTCTTT. Amino acids: CASSDQGASEAFF. Supplemented by reference TRBV2 and TRBJ1-1, the full variable domain reads EPEVTQTPSHQVTQMGQEVILRCVPISNHLYFYWYRQILGQKVEFLVSFYNNEISEKSEIFDDQFSVERPDGSNFTLKIRSTKLEDSAMYFCASSDQGASEAFFGQGTRLTVV.

The V call is TRBV29-1, the J call TRBJ2-7; possibly TRBD2 for D (7 bases). The V and J ends lost 6 bases and 4 bases respectively, with 19 bases between them. The CDR3 runs 14 residues. CDR1 and CDR2 from the germline V gene are SQVTM and ANQGSEA. This CDR3 reads CSVASSGGGYEQYF. CDR3 bases: TGCAGCGTCGCCAGTTCGGGGGGCGGATACGAGCAGTACTTC.

This chain uses TRBV27 with TRBJ1-6; TRBD1 matches 8 bases. Germline V gene lookup returns CDR1 MNHEY and CDR2 SMNVEV (reference sequence). The CDR3 is made up of 13 amino acids. The V gene end was trimmed by 5 bases and the J gene end by 9 bases; junction bases not matched to a gene: 3. The CDR3 nucleotides read TGTGCCAGCAGTCGGACAGGGAGTTCACCCCTCCACTTT. Its protein is CASSRTGSSPLHF.

V usage is TRBV19 and J usage is TRBJ2-1; D is uncertain. Germline CDR1 is LNHDA and CDR2 is SQIVND (reference sequence). The CDR3 spans 15 residues. Trimming shortened V by 6 bases and J by 3 bases, and 15 bases separated the two germline ends. Here the CDR3 reads CASSEKPRNYNEQFF. CDR3 DNA sequence: TGTGCCAGTAGCGAGAAACCACGCAACTACAATGAGCAGTTCTTC.

The rearrangement links TRBV5-6 to TRBJ2-6, with a weak D call TRBD2 (5 bases). Germline CDR1 is SGHDT and CDR2 is YYEEEE. The CDR3 spans 18 residues. V was trimmed by 2 bases and J by 0 bases, leaving 15 bases between them. The CDR3 DNA sequence: TGTGCCAGCAGCTTCTGGGAGACCCGAGCCTCTGGGGCCAACGTCCTGACTTTC. Translation gives CASSFWETRASGANVLTF.